The 2 T cell receptor beta chains below all came from one sample that was sequenced in a study of blood T cell repertoires in COVID-19. Repertoires were generated with immunoSEQ multiplex PCR, while TCRdb's copy carries only in-frame clones and drops some. The data show under 300,000 clones, around 86% seen once. The material sequenced was peripheral blood. These receptors originate from a man between 18 and 35 years old with active or convalescent COVID-19.

About this clone itself: At the DNA level, this CDR3 is encoded by other sequences in the same sample as well. The V gene is TRBV7-2, the J gene TRBJ2-7; D unclear. The V gene lost 3 bases and the J gene lost 0 bases, with 3 bases spanning the gap. The CDR3 length is 12 residues. Germline loops: CDR1 SGHTA, CDR2 FQGNSA. The CDR3 here is CASSFSSYEQYF. The CDR3 bases are TGTGCCAGCAGCTTTAGCTCCTACGAGCAGTACTTC. The full variable domain, in which reference TRBV7-2 and TRBJ2-7 provide the parts outside the CDR3, is GAGVSQSPSNKVTEKGKDVELRCDPISGHTALYWYRQSLGQGLEFLIYFQGNSAPDKSGLPSDRFSAERTGGSVSTLTIQRTQQEDSAVYLCASSFSSYEQYFGPGTRLTVT.

The chain is built from TRBV28 and TRBJ2-5; TRBD2 matches at 12 bases. The CDR3 loop spans 13 amino acids. With 7 bases clipped from V and 9 bases from J, the junction kept 6 bases outside the gene matches. Germline values: CDR1 MDHEN, CDR2 SYDVKM. The CDR3 here is CASTSGGGGAQYF. For the CDR3, the DNA is TGTGCCAGCACTAGCGGGGGGGGCGGAGCCCAGTACTTC.